This T cell receptor (beta chain) stems from a study of T cells after yellow fever vaccination. This CDR3 is built from 15 residues. V was cut by 3 bases and J by 0 bases, with 10 bases left in between. Germline V gene data show CDR1 as SGHVS and CDR2 as FQNEAQ. The study's findings and limits: One caveat is that FACS-sorted repertoires could contain abundant clonotypes contaminating from the bulk population. Researchers noted that a small share of clonotypes showed up in both CD4 and CD8 compartments.

TCRdb used MiXCR to reprocess the 5' RACE reads, holding one entry per CDR3 protein. This sample has about 260,000 distinct CDR3 sequences, with around 5.2% found just once. This clonotype was seen ten or more times. No antigen is known for it. The chain couples TRBV7-8 to TRBJ2-3; D not resolved. This TCR came from a man between 18 and 35 years old who received the YFV17D yellow fever vaccine. The source was CD4+ T cells sorted from PBMCs, collected on the day of the yellow fever booster vaccination. The CDR3 DNA follows: TGTGCCAGCAGCTTTTCTAGTGCTAGCACAGATACGCAGTATTTT. Translating it yields CASSFSSASTDTQYF.